This T cell receptor (beta chain) was found in a study of cytomegalovirus exposure and HLA in healthy donors. Study results and caveats: Exclusion applied to some V segments, including TRBV6-2 and TRBV6-3, as they were indistinguishable.

The primer mix had 60 Vbeta and 13 Jbeta primers. Assay: immunoSEQ multiplex PCR; the TCRdb copy retains only in-frame clones and omits some. The sample has 250,000 to 350,000 clones; roughly two thirds are singletons. Trimming removed 0 bases at V and 2 bases at J, with 7 bases between. Germline V gives CDR1 GTSNPN, CDR2 SVGIG (reference sequence). The CDR3 consists of 13 residues. With regard to this clone: Its antigen is still unknown.

The sample was PBMCs. The sequence was collected from a female donor in good health and CMV-seronegative. The V gene is TRBV30, the J gene TRBJ1-1; no firm D call. The CDR3 loop is CAWSVADNTEAFF. The DNA of the CDR3 is TGTGCCTGGAGTGTAGCCGATAACACTGAAGCTTTCTTT.